This TCR beta chain appears in the sequencing data of a study of cytomegalovirus exposure and HLA in healthy donors. Across the whole study: Earlier, about 180 million T cells were analyzed, and 90 million to 120 million unique TCR beta sequences were found among them.

From germline, CDR1 is MNHEY and CDR2 SVGAGI. The CDR3 sequence is 14 residues long. The V end was cut by 2 bases, the J end by 6 bases, with 11 bases between. The PCR had 60 Vbeta and 13 Jbeta primers. Method: immunoSEQ multiplex PCR; TCRdb's copy keeps in-frame clones and lacks some. Of about 190,000 clones listed, roughly 80% were seen once; the top ten hold 1.5% to 2%. The study's findings and limits: No immune exposure information besides CMV serostatus was available.

With respect to this clone: Its antigen is unidentified.

Sequencing was done on a sample of PBMCs. V is TRBV6-5 and J is TRBJ2-1; D possibly corresponds to TRBD1 (6 bases). This clonotype was obtained from a woman under 30 in good health and CMV-seronegative. The CDR3 region has the DNA TGTGCCAGCAGTTACATAGACAGGATCAATGAGCAGTTCTTC. As protein: CASSYIDRINEQFF.